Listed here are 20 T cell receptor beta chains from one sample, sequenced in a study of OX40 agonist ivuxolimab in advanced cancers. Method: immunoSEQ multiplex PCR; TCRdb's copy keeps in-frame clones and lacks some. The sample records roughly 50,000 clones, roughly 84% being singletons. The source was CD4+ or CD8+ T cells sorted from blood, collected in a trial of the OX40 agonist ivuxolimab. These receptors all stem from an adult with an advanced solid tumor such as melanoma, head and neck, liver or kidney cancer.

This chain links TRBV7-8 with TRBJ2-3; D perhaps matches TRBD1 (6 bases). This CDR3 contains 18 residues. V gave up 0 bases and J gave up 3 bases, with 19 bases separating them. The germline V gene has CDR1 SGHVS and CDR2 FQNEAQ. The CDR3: CASSLASVGAQVTDTQYF. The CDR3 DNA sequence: TGTGCCAGCAGCTTAGCTAGTGTGGGGGCCCAAGTGACAGATACGCAGTATTTT.

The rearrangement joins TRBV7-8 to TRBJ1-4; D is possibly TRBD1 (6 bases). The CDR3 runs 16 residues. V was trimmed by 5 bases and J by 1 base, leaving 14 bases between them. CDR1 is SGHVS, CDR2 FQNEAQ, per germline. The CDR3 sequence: CASSPRDIRTNEKLFF. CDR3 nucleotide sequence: TGTGCCAGCAGCCCCCGGGACATAAGAACTAATGAAAAACTGTTTTTT.

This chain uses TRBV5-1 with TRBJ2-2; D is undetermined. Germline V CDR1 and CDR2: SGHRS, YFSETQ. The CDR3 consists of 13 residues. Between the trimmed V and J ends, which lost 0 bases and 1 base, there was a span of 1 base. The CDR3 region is CASSLGNTGELFF. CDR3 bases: TGCGCCAGCAGCTTGGGGAACACCGGGGAGCTGTTTTTT.

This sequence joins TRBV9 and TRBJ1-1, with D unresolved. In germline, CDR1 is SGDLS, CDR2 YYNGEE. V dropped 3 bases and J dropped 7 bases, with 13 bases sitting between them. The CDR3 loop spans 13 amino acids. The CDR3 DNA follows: TGTGCCAGCAGCGGGGGTGTCGGGGTTGAAGCTTTCTTT. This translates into CASSGGVGVEAFF.

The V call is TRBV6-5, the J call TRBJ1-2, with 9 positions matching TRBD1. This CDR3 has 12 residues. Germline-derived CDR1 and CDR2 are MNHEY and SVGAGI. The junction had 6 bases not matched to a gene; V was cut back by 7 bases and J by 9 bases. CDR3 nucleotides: TGTGCCAGCACTTGGGGGACAGGGAGCTACACCTTC. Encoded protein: CASTWGTGSYTF.

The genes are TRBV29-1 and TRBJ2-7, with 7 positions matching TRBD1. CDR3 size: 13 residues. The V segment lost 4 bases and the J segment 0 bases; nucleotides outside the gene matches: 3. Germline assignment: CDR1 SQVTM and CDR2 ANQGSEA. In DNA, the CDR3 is TGCAGCGTTGTTGACAGGGCCTCCTACGAGCAGTACTTC. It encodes CSVVDRASYEQYF.

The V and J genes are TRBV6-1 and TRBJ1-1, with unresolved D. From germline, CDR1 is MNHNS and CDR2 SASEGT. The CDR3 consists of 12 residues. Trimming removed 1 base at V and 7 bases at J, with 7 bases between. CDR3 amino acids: CASSEVGREAFF. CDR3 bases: TGTGCCAGCAGTGAAGTTGGGCGTGAAGCTTTCTTT.

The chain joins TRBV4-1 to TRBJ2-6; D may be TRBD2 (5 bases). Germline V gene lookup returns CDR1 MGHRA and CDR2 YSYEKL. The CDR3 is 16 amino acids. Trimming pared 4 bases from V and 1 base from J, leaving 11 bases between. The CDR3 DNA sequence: TGCGCCAGCAGCCGAGCTCGGGGTTCTGGGGCCAACGTCCTGACTTTC. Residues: CASSRARGSGANVLTF.

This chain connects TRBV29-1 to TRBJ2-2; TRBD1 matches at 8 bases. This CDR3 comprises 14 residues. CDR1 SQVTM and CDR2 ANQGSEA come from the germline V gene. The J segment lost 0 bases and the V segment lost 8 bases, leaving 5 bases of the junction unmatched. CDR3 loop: CSTRTGSNTGELFF. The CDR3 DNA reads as TGCAGCACACGGACAGGGTCGAACACCGGGGAGCTGTTTTTT.

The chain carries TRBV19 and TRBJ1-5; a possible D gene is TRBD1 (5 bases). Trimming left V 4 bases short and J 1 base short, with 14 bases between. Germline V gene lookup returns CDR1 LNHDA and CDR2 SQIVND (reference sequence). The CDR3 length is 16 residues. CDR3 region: CASSKGFGVSNQPQHF. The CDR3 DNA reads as TGTGCCAGTAGTAAGGGGTTCGGGGTCAGCAATCAGCCCCAGCATTTT.

The DNA for the CDR3 is TGCGCCACCCGAAGGGACGGGTCTAGCACAGATACGCAGTATTTT. This gives the protein CATRRDGSSTDTQYF. This chain joins TRBV5-1 and TRBJ2-3, with D possibly being TRBD1 or TRBD2 (5 bases each). The CDR3 is 15 residues long. Germline V gene sequence: CDR1 SGHRS, CDR2 YFSETQ. Trimming stripped 9 bases from V and 0 bases from J, with 17 bases between.

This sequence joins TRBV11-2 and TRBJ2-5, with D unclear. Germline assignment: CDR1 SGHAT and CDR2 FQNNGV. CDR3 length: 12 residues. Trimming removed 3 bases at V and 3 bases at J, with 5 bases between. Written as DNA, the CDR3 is TGTGCCAGCAGCTTGGGTAAAGAGACCCAGTACTTC. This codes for CASSLGKETQYF.

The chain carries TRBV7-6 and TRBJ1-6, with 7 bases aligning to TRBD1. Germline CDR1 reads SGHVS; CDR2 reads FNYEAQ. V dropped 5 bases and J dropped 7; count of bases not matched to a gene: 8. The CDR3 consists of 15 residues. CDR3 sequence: CASSLRQGRNSPLHF. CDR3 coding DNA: TGTGCCAGCAGCCTCCGACAGGGTAGGAATTCACCCCTCCACTTT.

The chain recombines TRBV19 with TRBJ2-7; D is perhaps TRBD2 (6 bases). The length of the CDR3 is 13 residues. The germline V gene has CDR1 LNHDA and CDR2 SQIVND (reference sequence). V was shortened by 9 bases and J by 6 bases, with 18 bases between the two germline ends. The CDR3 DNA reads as TGTGCCAGCTCGGGAGTAGAAAGTGGCGAGCAGTACTTC. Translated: CASSGVESGEQYF.

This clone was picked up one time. This CDR3 is CASSNRGQEKLFF. The CDR3 bases are TGTGCCAGCTCTAACAGGGGGCAAGAAAAACTGTTTTTT. The V call is TRBV18, the J call TRBJ1-4, with 9 bases identical to TRBD1. The CDR3 loop spans 13 amino acids. After removal of 6 bases from V and 8 bases from J, the junction contained 4 bases not matched to a gene. From germline, CDR1 is KGHSH and CDR2 LQKENI.

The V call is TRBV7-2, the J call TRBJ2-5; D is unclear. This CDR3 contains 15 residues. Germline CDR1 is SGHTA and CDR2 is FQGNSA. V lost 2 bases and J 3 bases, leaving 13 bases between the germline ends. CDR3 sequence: CASSLNGNTKETQYF. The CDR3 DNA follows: TGTGCCAGCAGCTTAAATGGGAACACAAAAGAGACCCAGTACTTC. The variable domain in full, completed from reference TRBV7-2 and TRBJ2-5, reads GAGVSQSPSNKVTEKGKDVELRCDPISGHTALYWYRQSLGQGLEFLIYFQGNSAPDKSGLPSDRFSAERTGGSVSTLTIQRTQQEDSAVYLCASSLNGNTKETQYFGPGTRLLVL.

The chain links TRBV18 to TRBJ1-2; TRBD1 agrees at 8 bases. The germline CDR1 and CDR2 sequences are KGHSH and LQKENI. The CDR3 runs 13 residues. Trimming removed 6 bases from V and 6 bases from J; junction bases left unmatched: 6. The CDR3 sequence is CASSPQGADGYTF. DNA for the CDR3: TGTGCCAGCTCCCCCCAGGGGGCGGATGGCTACACCTTC. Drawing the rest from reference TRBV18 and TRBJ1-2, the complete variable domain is NAGVMQNPRHLVRRRGQEARLRCSPMKGHSHVYWYRQLPEEGLKFMVYLQKENIIDESGMPKERFSAEFPKEGPSILRIQQVVRGDSAAYFCASSPQGADGYTFGSGTRLTVV.

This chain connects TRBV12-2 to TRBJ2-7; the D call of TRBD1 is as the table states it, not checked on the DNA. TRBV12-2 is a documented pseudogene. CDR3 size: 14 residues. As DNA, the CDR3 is TGTGCAAGTCGCTCCCTGACAGAGTCCTACGAGCAGTACTTC. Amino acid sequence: CASRSLTESYEQYF.

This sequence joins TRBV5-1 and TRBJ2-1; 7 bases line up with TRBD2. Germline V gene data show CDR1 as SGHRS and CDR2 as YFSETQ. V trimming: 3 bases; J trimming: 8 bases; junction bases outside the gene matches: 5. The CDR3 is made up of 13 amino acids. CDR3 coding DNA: TGCGCCAGCAGCTCCGGGACTACACATGAGCAGTTCTTC. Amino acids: CASSSGTTHEQFF.

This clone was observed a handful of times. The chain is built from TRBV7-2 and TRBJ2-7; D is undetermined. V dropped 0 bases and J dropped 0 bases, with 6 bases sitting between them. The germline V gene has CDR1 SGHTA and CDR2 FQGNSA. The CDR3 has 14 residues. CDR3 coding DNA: TGTGCCAGCAGCTTAGCGCACGGCTCCTACGAGCAGTACTTC. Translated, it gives CASSLAHGSYEQYF.